The 24 T cell receptor beta chains presented below share a single source sample, sequenced in a study of blood T cell repertoires in COVID-19. Profiled with immunoSEQ multiplex PCR; TCRdb holds only in-frame clones, not every one. This sample yields more than 200,000 clones, of which 82% are seen a single time; 4.9% belongs to the top ten. The sequenced material came from peripheral blood. These receptors came from a woman over 75 with active or convalescent COVID-19.

The chain has TRBV28 and TRBJ1-4; TRBD1 aligns across 7 bases. Trimming took 6 bases from V and 5 from J; bases not matched to a gene: 6. The CDR3 runs to 14 residues. Germline assignment: CDR1 MDHEN and CDR2 SYDVKM. The CDR3: CASSTGTENEKLFF. In DNA, the CDR3 is TGTGCCAGCAGCACCGGGACAGAGAATGAAAAACTGTTTTTT.

CDR3: CASSEAGQGLFQPQHF. In DNA, the CDR3 is TGTGCCAGCAGTGAAGCGGGACAGGGACTGTTTCAGCCCCAGCATTTT. V gene TRBV6-1 combines with J gene TRBJ1-5; TRBD1 matches 9 bases. The CDR3 runs 16 residues. The germline V gene has CDR1 MNHNS and CDR2 SASEGT. V shed 0 bases and J 6 bases; nucleotides not matched to a gene: 6.

In this sample, this clone turned up a few times. This sequence joins TRBV28 and TRBJ2-7; D perhaps matches TRBD2 (5 bases). This CDR3 has 15 amino acids. Germline V gene sequence: CDR1 MDHEN, CDR2 SYDVKM. Trimming took off 7 bases at V and 2 bases at J, with 18 bases between the two ends. The CDR3 protein is CASTLRVGSTYEQYF. In nucleotides, the CDR3 is TGTGCCAGCACCCTACGGGTTGGGAGTACCTACGAGCAGTACTTC.

This clone was recorded only once. The chain combines TRBV6-5 with TRBJ2-3, with D perhaps matching TRBD2 (5 bases). V was clipped by 5 bases and J by 0 bases, with 9 bases between them. The CDR3 has 14 amino acids. Germline CDR1 and CDR2: MNHEY and SVGAGI. CDR3 sequence: CASSQRLSTDTQYF. CDR3 in DNA: TGTGCCAGCAGTCAAAGACTAAGCACAGATACGCAGTATTTT.

The CDR3: CASSPGTGYGYTF. CDR3 DNA: TGTGCCAGCAGCCCCGGGACAGGGTATGGCTACACCTTC. V usage is TRBV11-2 and J usage is TRBJ1-2, with 9 bases aligning to TRBD1. CDR3 size: 13 residues. Germline lookup yields CDR1 SGHAT and CDR2 FQNNGV. V dropped 5 bases and J dropped 5; count of bases not matched to a gene: 3.

V is TRBV28 and J is TRBJ1-6; 8 bases line up with TRBD1. The length of the CDR3 is 15 residues. Germline V gene lookup returns CDR1 MDHEN and CDR2 SYDVKM. J was trimmed by 6 bases and V by 8 bases; bases with no gene match: 9. The CDR3 region has the DNA TGTGCCAGCCAGATTACCGGGACAGGTAATTCACCCCTCCACTTT. Protein product: CASQITGTGNSPLHF.

V gene TRBV4-1 combines with J gene TRBJ1-2; 9 bases fit TRBD1. The length of the CDR3 is 16 residues. Trimming cost V 4 bases and J 5 bases; bases outside gene matches: 11. Germline CDR1 is MGHRA and CDR2 is YSYEKL. This chain's CDR3 is CASSPSGTGLGYGYTF. The DNA of the CDR3 is TGCGCCAGCAGCCCCTCCGGGACAGGGCTGGGGTATGGCTACACCTTC.

The V and J genes are TRBV5-1 and TRBJ2-2, with D tentatively TRBD2 (5 bases). The CDR3 covers 15 residues. Trimming removed 1 base from V and 4 bases from J, with 11 bases in between. Germline CDR1 reads SGHRS; CDR2 reads YFSETQ. CDR3: CASSLRTGSTGELFF. CDR3 DNA sequence: TGCGCCAGCAGCTTGCGGACGGGGAGCACCGGGGAGCTGTTTTTT.

In its sample, this clone was seen once. The chain is built from TRBV6-5 and TRBJ2-2; maybe TRBD1 (6 bases). V lost 6 bases and J lost 4, with 15 bases in between. The CDR3 runs to 15 residues. Looked up from germline, CDR1 is MNHEY and CDR2 is SVGAGI. This CDR3 is CASSLIQGPTGELFF. The CDR3 nucleotides are TGTGCCAGCAGCTTAATACAGGGACCCACCGGGGAGCTGTTTTTT.

CDR3 DNA: TGTGCCAGCAGTCGCGGGTCAGATACGCAGTATTTT. It translates to CASSRGSDTQYF. This rearrangement joins TRBV12-3 or TRBV12-4 to TRBJ2-3, with D possibly being TRBD2 (5 bases). Trimming pared 5 bases from V and 4 bases from J, leaving 7 bases between. The CDR3 runs 12 residues.

The rearrangement joins TRBV16 to TRBJ2-7; possibly TRBD1 for D (5 bases). The CDR3 has 14 residues. Trimming removed 4 bases from V and 2 bases from J, with 12 bases in between. Germline-derived CDR1 and CDR2 are KGHSY and FQNENV. CDR3: CASSPRTLTYEQYF. CDR3 DNA sequence: TGTGCCAGCAGCCCTCGGACACTTACCTACGAGCAGTACTTC.

This clone was observed once. The chain is built from TRBV5-4 and TRBJ2-7; 11 positions match TRBD2. This CDR3 contains 14 residues. Germline CDR1 is SGHNT and CDR2 is YYREEE (reference sequence). V gave up 4 bases and J gave up 6 bases; unmatched junction bases: 6. CDR3 in amino acids: CASSPTSGGGEQYF. DNA for the CDR3: TGTGCCAGCAGCCCCACTAGCGGGGGTGGCGAGCAGTACTTC. Using reference TRBV5-4 and TRBJ2-7 for the parts outside the CDR3, the full variable domain is ETGVTQSPTHLIKTRGQQVTLRCSSQSGHNTVSWYQQALGQGPQFIFQYYREEENGRGNFPPRFSGLQFPNYSSELNVNALELDDSALYLCASSPTSGGGEQYFGPGTRLTVT.

The chain has TRBV7-9 and TRBJ2-1; 11 bases line up with TRBD1. CDR1 is SEHNR and CDR2 is FQNEAQ in the germline V gene (reference sequence). V lost 3 bases, J lost 4 bases, and 5 bases stayed unmatched. The CDR3 totals 16 residues. Here the CDR3 reads CASSFWTGGLYNEQFF. In DNA form, the CDR3 reads TGTGCCAGCAGCTTCTGGACAGGGGGCCTTTACAATGAGCAGTTCTTC.

V is TRBV5-1 and J is TRBJ1-1; unclear D gene. Germline loops: CDR1 SGHRS, CDR2 YFSETQ. With 4 bases removed from V and 2 bases from J, the gap between germline ends came to 12 bases. The CDR3 length is 14 residues. CDR3 loop: CASSKEQPNTEAFF. The CDR3 DNA follows: TGCGCCAGCAGCAAGGAGCAGCCAAACACTGAAGCTTTCTTT.

This clone was seen only a few times. V is TRBV6-5 and J is TRBJ2-1, with 9 bases that match TRBD2. This CDR3 has 15 amino acids. V was pared by 2 bases and J by 7 bases, with 6 bases of the junction left unmatched. Germline assignment: CDR1 MNHEY and CDR2 SVGAGI. The CDR3: CASSYDIAGVNEQFF. The DNA for the CDR3 is TGTGCCAGCAGTTACGATATAGCGGGAGTTAATGAGCAGTTCTTC.

The chain recombines TRBV5-1 with TRBJ2-7; D is perhaps TRBD2 (5 bases). This CDR3 region has 15 residues. The V gene lost 0 bases and the J gene lost 3 bases, with 13 bases spanning the gap. Germline lookup yields CDR1 SGHRS and CDR2 YFSETQ. Written as DNA, the CDR3 is TGCGCCAGCAGCTTGGAGCTAGACTACGTCTACGAGCAGTACTTC. Translated, it gives CASSLELDYVYEQYF.

The chain links TRBV3-1 (or the pseudogene TRBV3-2) to TRBJ1-1, with 9 bases that match TRBD1. With 3 bases clipped from V and 5 bases from J, the junction kept 4 bases outside the gene matches. This CDR3 comprises 14 residues. In germline, CDR1 is LGHDT, CDR2 YNNKEL (reference sequence). In DNA, the CDR3 is TGTGCCAGCAGCCATGGACAGGGGAGAACTGAAGCTTTCTTT. It encodes CASSHGQGRTEAFF.

This chain connects TRBV11-2 to TRBJ2-7; 8 positions match TRBD2. The CDR3 has 15 amino acids. Germline CDR1 reads SGHAT; CDR2 reads FQNNGV. With 1 base clipped from V and 0 bases from J, the junction kept 2 bases outside the gene matches. CDR3: CASSLALAVSYEQYF. CDR3 DNA: TGTGCCAGCAGCTTAGCACTAGCGGTCTCCTACGAGCAGTACTTC.

Here the CDR3 DNA reads TGCGCCAGCAGCTTGCACGGTATGAACACTGAAGCTTTCTTT. This translates into CASSLHGMNTEAFF. The rearrangement links TRBV5-1 to TRBJ1-1; D not certain. The CDR3 length is 14 residues. The germline gives CDR1 SGHRS, CDR2 YFSETQ. Trimming took 1 base from V and 0 from J, leaving 7 bases between them.

The CDR3 bases are TGTGCCAGTAGTCCCTACTCCGGGACAGGGGACTATGGCTACACCTTC. It is translated as CASSPYSGTGDYGYTF. This chain connects TRBV19 to TRBJ1-2; 10 bases align to TRBD1. The CDR3 loop spans 16 amino acids. Germline V CDR1 and CDR2: LNHDA, SQIVND (reference sequence). V lost 5 bases to trimming and J lost 3 bases; unmatched junction nucleotides: 9.

The table lists this clone with a few counts. The chain employs TRBV4-1 and TRBJ1-4, with 7 bases aligning to TRBD1. V shed 0 bases and J 4 bases; nucleotides not matched to a gene: 11. Germline V gene data show CDR1 as MGHRA and CDR2 as YSYEKL. This CDR3 has 18 residues. The CDR3 sequence is CASSQDPAGTVNNEKLFF. CDR3 DNA: TGCGCCAGCAGCCAAGATCCCGCCGGGACAGTGAATAATGAAAAACTGTTTTTT.

On this clone: Other nucleotide sequences from this sample produce the same CDR3. The genes are TRBV5-1 and TRBJ2-5, with D hard to call. The CDR3 is 12 amino acids. The V gene lost 4 bases and the J gene lost 0 bases, with 4 bases spanning the gap. Germline CDR1 reads SGHRS; CDR2 reads YFSETQ. CDR3 in amino acids: CASSADQETQYF. The CDR3 DNA reads as TGCGCCAGCAGCGCGGACCAAGAGACCCAGTACTTC.

The chain recombines TRBV27 with TRBJ2-7; 8 bases fit TRBD2. The CDR3 totals 14 residues. Germline CDR1 is MNHEY and CDR2 is SMNVEV (reference sequence). With 3 bases clipped from V and 2 bases from J, the junction kept 3 bases outside the gene matches. The CDR3 DNA sequence: TGTGCCAGCAGTTTGGCGGGGGGTACCTACGAGCAGTACTTC. Encoded protein: CASSLAGGTYEQYF.

The chain joins TRBV12-3 or TRBV12-4 to TRBJ1-2, with TRBD1 matching over 8 bases. Trimming cost V 6 bases and J 2 bases; bases outside gene matches: 2. The CDR3 has 13 amino acids. DNA of the CDR3: TGTGCCAGCAGCCGGACAGGGAACTATGGCTACACCTTC. Protein: CASSRTGNYGYTF.